Described below is a single T cell receptor beta chain sequence and its context. Antigen: not known. Its ends do not fully match the called genes, so a read error is possible. The data originate from a study of tumor-infiltrating lymphocytes in primary liver carcinoma. Turning to the study itself: With diameters of about 4 to 11 cm, tumors were stage T1-T3 N0M0. General study findings and limits: Tumor tissue displayed a significantly greater top-250-clone fraction than blood (p = 0.039). Tumor region pairs showed greater overlap than either tumor-adjacent or tumor-blood pairs did.

From approximately 490 ng total RNA, TCR beta cDNA was generated with a primer in the constant region. Sequencing libraries for TCR beta derived from three nested multiplex PCR rounds that used slightly modified ARM-PCR. Each of the first two PCR rounds ran roughly 9 cycles with TRBV1-TRBV30 forward and C-beta reverse primers. A single record per CDR3 protein comes from TCRdb applying MiXCR to the multiplex PCR reads. Of 60,000 or so distinct CDR3 sequences listed, around 64% were seen once; the top ten hold roughly three fifths. The germline V gene encodes CDR1 LGHNA and CDR2 YNFKEQ. The CDR3 length is 21 residues. Co-extraction yielded RNA and DNA from around 20-30 mg of unsorted bulk tissue. Every single tumor sample held over 75% viable tumor cells.

The material sequenced was liver tumor tissue from sampling region 2. Indicated subset: tumor region T2, inferior pole. V is TRBV4-2 and J is TRBJ2-7, with 12 bases identical to TRBD2. This clonotype originated in a man between 40 and 49 years old with primary liver carcinoma and hepatitis B virus infection. CDR3 protein: CASGQVSLAGGLLRNSYEQYF. CDR3 sequence (DNA): TGTGCCAGCGGCCAAGTGTCCCTAGCGGGAGGGCTATTACGAAACTCCTACGAGCAGTACTTC.